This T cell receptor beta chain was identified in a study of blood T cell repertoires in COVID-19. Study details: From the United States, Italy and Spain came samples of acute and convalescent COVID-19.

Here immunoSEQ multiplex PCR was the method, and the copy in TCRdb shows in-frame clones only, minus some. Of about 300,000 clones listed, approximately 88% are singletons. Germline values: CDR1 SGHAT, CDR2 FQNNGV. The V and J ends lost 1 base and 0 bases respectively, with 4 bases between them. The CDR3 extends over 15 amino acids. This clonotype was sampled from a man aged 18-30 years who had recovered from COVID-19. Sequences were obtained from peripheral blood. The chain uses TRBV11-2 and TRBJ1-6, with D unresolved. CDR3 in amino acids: CASSLGSSYNSPLHF. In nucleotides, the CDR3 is TGTGCCAGCAGCTTAGGGAGCTCCTATAATTCACCCCTCCACTTT. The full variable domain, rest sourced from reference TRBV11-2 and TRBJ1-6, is EAGVAQSPRYKIIEKRQSVAFWCNPISGHATLYWYQQILGQGPKLLIQFQNNGVVDDSQLPKDRFSAERLKGVDSTLKIQPAKLEDSAVYLCASSLGSSYNSPLHFGNGTRLTVT.